The 12 T cell receptor beta chains presented below share a single source sample, sequenced in a study of cytomegalovirus exposure and HLA in healthy donors. The study ran its PCR with 60 Vbeta and 13 Jbeta primers. Data came from immunoSEQ multiplex PCR; TCRdb stores just in-frame clones and leaves some out. The sample records roughly 160,000 clones, roughly 75% being singletons. Sequenced material: PBMCs. The source of these receptors is a woman aged 45-60 years in good health and CMV-seropositive.

The chain joins TRBV7-3 to TRBJ2-3; TRBD2 might be the D (6 bases). In germline, CDR1 is SGHTA, CDR2 FQGTGA. The V end was cut by 6 bases, the J end by 4 bases, with 11 bases between. This CDR3 contains 13 residues. CDR3 protein: CASSSGLSDTQYF. CDR3 nucleotide sequence: TGTGCCAGCAGTTCGGGACTTTCAGATACGCAGTATTTT.

The genes are TRBV7-3 and TRBJ2-1; 9 positions match TRBD2. From germline, CDR1 is SGHTA and CDR2 FQGTGA. This CDR3 contains 14 residues. After removal of 5 bases from V and 4 bases from J, the junction contained 3 bases not matched to a gene. CDR3 amino acids: CASSRLAEYNEQFF. DNA for the CDR3: TGTGCCAGCAGCCGACTAGCGGAGTACAATGAGCAGTTCTTC.

The V and J genes are TRBV6-6 and TRBJ1-6; 7 bases are shared with TRBD1. This CDR3 is 16 amino acids long. J gave up 6 bases and V 0 bases, and 5 bases lay outside the gene matches. CDR1 is MNHNY, CDR2 SVGAGI, per germline (reference sequence). The CDR3 region is CASSYSSTGVNSPLHF. CDR3 sequence (DNA): TGTGCCAGCAGTTACTCGAGCACAGGGGTTAATTCACCCCTCCACTTT.

A single count supports this clone. The rearrangement links TRBV4-3 to TRBJ2-7; 7 nucleotides align to TRBD1. This CDR3 comprises 15 residues. Germline V CDR1 and CDR2: LGHNA, YSLEER. V gave up 3 bases and J gave up 2 bases; unmatched junction bases: 7. DNA for the CDR3: TGCGCCAGCAGCCAGAGGGGGACAGAGACCTACGAGCAGTACTTC. Translated: CASSQRGTETYEQYF.

The V call is TRBV27, the J call TRBJ2-7; 7 nucleotides match TRBD2. V trimming: 7 bases; J trimming: 0 bases; junction bases outside the gene matches: 12. The CDR3 has 16 amino acids. Germline CDR1 MNHEY, CDR2 SMNVEV (reference sequence). In DNA form, the CDR3 reads TGTGCCAGCATGCGCCCGAGTAGCGGGCCCTCCTACGAGCAGTACTTC. It yields the protein CASMRPSSGPSYEQYF.

About this clone itself: Relative to the germline gene, one junction end is altered; a read error may explain this. The chain uses TRBV30 and TRBJ1-1; maybe TRBD1 (5 bases). Germline CDR1 and CDR2: GTSNPN and SVGIG (reference sequence). The length of the CDR3 is 11 residues. The CDR3 loop reads CACLYQGPRYF. CDR3 DNA: TGTGCCTGCCTTTACCAGGGCCCACGATATTTT.

This clone was counted between two and nine times. The chain joins TRBV29-1 to TRBJ2-7, with no clear D. This CDR3 contains 11 residues. The germline V gene encodes CDR1 SQVTM and CDR2 ANQGSEA. Trimming removed 7 bases from V and 9 bases from J, with 16 bases in between. The CDR3, as DNA: TGCAGCGCGGTCGATAACGTCGGGCAGTACTTC. The encoded protein is CSAVDNVGQYF.

The chain has TRBV7-2 and TRBJ2-5, with D possibly TRBD2 on 5 matching bases. The CDR3 totals 14 residues. Germline CDR1 is SGHTA and CDR2 is FQGNSA. The germline V and J ends were trimmed by 0 bases and 5 bases, with 10 bases remaining between them. CDR3 sequence: CASSLALAIETQYF. The CDR3 DNA sequence: TGTGCCAGCAGCTTAGCGCTAGCAATCGAGACCCAGTACTTC.

The rearrangement links TRBV6-5 to TRBJ2-5, with 9 bases aligning to TRBD1. The germline gives CDR1 MNHEY, CDR2 SVGAGI. The CDR3 loop spans 15 amino acids. After removal of 4 bases from V and 5 bases from J, the junction contained 8 bases not matched to a gene. Written as DNA, the CDR3 is TGTGCCAGCAGTTCTTCCGGGACAGGGTGGGAGACCCAGTACTTC. It yields the protein CASSSSGTGWETQYF.

This clone showed up just once. This chain connects TRBV6-1 to TRBJ1-2; D call uncertain. There are 12 residues in the CDR3. The germline CDR1 and CDR2 sequences are MNHNS and SASEGT. The ends were cut back, 7 bases at V and 1 base at J, with 7 bases in the middle. The CDR3 region is CASTLDNYGYTF. CDR3 DNA: TGTGCCAGCACCCTAGATAACTATGGCTACACCTTC.

The genes are TRBV18 and TRBJ2-7, with D possibly matching TRBD1 (5 bases). Trimming stripped 1 base from V and 3 bases from J, with 13 bases between. The V gene's germline CDR1 is KGHSH and CDR2 LQKENI. CDR3 length: 15 residues. This chain's CDR3 is CASSPQPGQGYEQYF. The DNA for the CDR3 is TGTGCCAGCTCACCACAACCCGGGCAGGGCTACGAGCAGTACTTC.

The V and J genes are TRBV11-3 and TRBJ1-5; D remains unclear. Deletions cut 3 bases from V and 1 base from J, with 10 bases between. The CDR3 has 15 residues. Per germline, CDR1 SGHNT and CDR2 YENEEA. In nucleotides, the CDR3 is TGTGCCAGCAGCTTGGAGGGCTGGAGCAATCAGCCCCAGCATTTT. Residues: CASSLEGWSNQPQHF.